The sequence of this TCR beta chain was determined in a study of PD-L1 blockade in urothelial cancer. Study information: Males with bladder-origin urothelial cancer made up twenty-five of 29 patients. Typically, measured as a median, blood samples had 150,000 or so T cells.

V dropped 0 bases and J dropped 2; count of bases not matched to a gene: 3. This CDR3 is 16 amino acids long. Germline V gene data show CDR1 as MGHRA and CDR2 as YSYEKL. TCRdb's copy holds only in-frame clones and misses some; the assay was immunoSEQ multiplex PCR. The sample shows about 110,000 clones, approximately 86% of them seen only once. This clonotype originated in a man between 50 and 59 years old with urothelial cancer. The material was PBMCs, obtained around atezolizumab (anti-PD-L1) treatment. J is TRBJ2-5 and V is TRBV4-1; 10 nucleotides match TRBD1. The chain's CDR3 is CASSQDGTGVQETQYF. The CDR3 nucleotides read TGCGCCAGCAGCCAAGATGGGACAGGGGTTCAAGAGACCCAGTACTTC.